The next 7 T cell receptor beta chains were all read from a single sample in a study of shared clonotypes between healthy human individuals. The protocol was immunoSEQ multiplex PCR, while the TCRdb copy is restricted to in-frame clones and leaves out a portion. There are approximately 2,300,000 clones in the sample; just under 95% occur only once, and 0.3% to 0.4% lies in the top ten. Input material: naive CD4+ T cells from PBMCs. Described subset: CD45RA+ positively selected. These receptors all come from a man aged 18 to 29 in good health. Some clones in this sample may be carry-over from other donors' samples.

The chain combines TRBV6-5 with TRBJ1-3, with D perhaps TRBD1 (5 bases). CDR1 is MNHEY, CDR2 SVGAGI, per germline. CDR3 length equals 15 residues. With 0 bases removed from V and 2 bases from J, the gap between germline ends came to 8 bases. This chain's CDR3 is CASSYSNRPGNTIYF. As DNA, the CDR3 is TGTGCCAGCAGTTACTCGAACAGGCCTGGAAACACCATATATTTT.

About this clone itself: Distinct nucleotide sequences in the sample also encode this CDR3. V gene TRBV19 combines with J gene TRBJ2-7, with TRBD1 identical over 9 bases. Germline trimming cut 4 bases from V and 1 base from J; bases unmatched to any gene: 2. Germline loops: CDR1 LNHDA, CDR2 SQIVND (reference sequence). The CDR3 totals 14 residues. The CDR3 bases are TGTGCCAGTAGTAGGGGACAGGGATCCTACGAGCAGTACTTC. This translates into CASSRGQGSYEQYF.

The chain recombines TRBV27 with TRBJ1-1; D call uncertain. Trimming stripped 6 bases from V and 1 base from J, with 12 bases between. Germline loops: CDR1 MNHEY, CDR2 SMNVEV (reference sequence). The CDR3 consists of 14 residues. CDR3 loop: CASRLGKGNTEAFF. Written as DNA, the CDR3 is TGTGCCAGCAGACTAGGGAAGGGGAACACTGAAGCTTTCTTT.

The genes are TRBV5-1 and TRBJ1-4, with D uncertain. Germline CDR1 is SGHRS and CDR2 is YFSETQ. The CDR3 has 17 residues. V was clipped by 0 bases and J by 0 bases, with 12 bases between them. CDR3 nucleotides: TGCGCCAGCAGCTTGGCCGGGCGATATGCAACTAATGAAAAACTGTTTTTT. This gives the protein CASSLAGRYATNEKLFF.

The rearrangement joins TRBV10-3 to TRBJ2-3, with D perhaps matching TRBD1 (6 bases). V was pared by 6 bases and J by 5 bases, with 15 bases between. CDR1 and CDR2 (germline): ENHRY, SYGVKD. This CDR3 comprises 14 residues. CDR3 coding DNA: TGTGCCATCAGCCGGACAGCCTCGGGAGATACGCAGTATTTT. This codes for CAISRTASGDTQYF.

This chain connects TRBV19 to TRBJ1-2, with TRBD1 matching 7 bases. The CDR3 consists of 18 residues. The germline CDR1 and CDR2 sequences are LNHDA and SQIVND (reference sequence). The V gene end was trimmed by 5 bases and the J gene end by 1 base; junction bases not matched to a gene: 16. The chain's CDR3 is CASSFRPGQSMINYGYTF. The CDR3 coding sequence is TGTGCCAGTAGTTTCCGTCCGGGACAGTCAATGATTAACTATGGCTACACCTTC.

This chain links TRBV4-2 with TRBJ1-1, with 8 bases identical to TRBD1. V gave up 0 bases and J gave up 5 bases; unmatched junction bases: 8. The V gene's germline CDR1 is LGHNA and CDR2 YNFKEQ. The length of the CDR3 is 16 residues. CDR3 in DNA: TGTGCCAGCAGCCAAGAGGGACAGGCAGGAGGGACTGAAGCTTTCTTT. Protein product: CASSQEGQAGGTEAFF.